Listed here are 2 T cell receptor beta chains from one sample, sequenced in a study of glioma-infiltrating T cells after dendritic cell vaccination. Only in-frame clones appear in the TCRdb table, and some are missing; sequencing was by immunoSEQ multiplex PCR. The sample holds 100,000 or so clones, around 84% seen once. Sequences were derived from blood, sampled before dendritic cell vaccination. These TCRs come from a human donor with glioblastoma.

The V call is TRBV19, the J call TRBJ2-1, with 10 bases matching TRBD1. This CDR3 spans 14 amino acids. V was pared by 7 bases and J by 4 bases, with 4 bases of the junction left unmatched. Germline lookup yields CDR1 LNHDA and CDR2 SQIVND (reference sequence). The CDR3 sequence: CASIPGQGYNEQFF. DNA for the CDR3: TGTGCCAGTATTCCGGGACAGGGGTACAATGAGCAGTTCTTC.

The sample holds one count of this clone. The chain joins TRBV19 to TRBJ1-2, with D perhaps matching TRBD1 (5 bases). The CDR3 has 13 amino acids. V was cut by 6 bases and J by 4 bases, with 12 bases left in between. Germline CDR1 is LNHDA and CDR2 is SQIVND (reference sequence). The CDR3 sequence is CASREGTSYGYTF. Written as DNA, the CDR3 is TGTGCCAGTAGAGAGGGGACTTCCTATGGCTACACCTTC.